Presented here are 25 T cell receptor beta chains from one specimen sequenced in a study of regulatory T cells in long-lasting Graves disease. Time point reported: persistent/refractory GD, antithyroid drugs over 5 years with positive TRAb. The authors made the TCR library using RNA they extracted from PBMCs. CDR3-region Arm-PCR and iRepertoire HTBI primers produced the TCR beta libraries. MiXCR, run by TCRdb on the multiplex PCR reads, gives a single entry per CDR3 protein. The table has around 460,000 distinct CDR3 sequences, less than 25% seen once. This specimen was peripheral blood mononuclear cells (PBMCs), taken when the disease was refractory, from a patient treated with antithyroid drugs. These receptors were collected from a female donor with Graves disease.

This clonotype has a count of ten or more. The gene calls are TRBV29-1 and TRBJ1-5, with a weak D call TRBD1 (5 bases). Trimming cost V 5 bases and J 0 bases, with 8 bases left between them. CDR3 length equals 13 residues. Germline lookup yields CDR1 SQVTM and CDR2 ANQGSEA. For the CDR3, the DNA is TGCAGCGTTCAGGGTGATAGCAATCAGCCCCAGCATTTT. Its translation is CSVQGDSNQPQHF.

This clonotype was seen only a few times. The chain couples TRBV6-1 to TRBJ1-5; D remains unclear. CDR1 is MNHNS, CDR2 SASEGT, per germline. Trimming cost V 7 bases and J 7 bases, with 20 bases left between them. This CDR3 contains 15 residues. CDR3 coding DNA: TGTGCCAGCACCCTCTATGAAGGGTCCCGACAGCCCCAGCATTTT. Protein sequence: CASTLYEGSRQPQHF.

The V and J genes are TRBV15 and TRBJ1-3, with D maybe TRBD1 (6 bases). This CDR3 region has 16 residues. Trimming shortened V by 3 bases and J by 0 bases, and 12 bases separated the two germline ends. Germline values: CDR1 LNHNV, CDR2 YYDKDF (reference sequence). CDR3 coding DNA: TGTGCCACCAGCAGTAACAGGGTCTCCTCTGGAAACACCATATATTTT. This translates into CATSSNRVSSGNTIYF. Drawing the rest from reference TRBV15 and TRBJ1-3, the complete variable domain is DAMVIQNPRYQVTQFGKPVTLSCSQTLNHNVMYWYQQKSSQAPKLLFHYYDKDFNNEADTPDNFQSRRPNTSFCFLDIRSPGLGDTAMYLCATSSNRVSSGNTIYFGEGSWLTVV.

There are many counts of this clonotype. V and J are TRBV11-2 and TRBJ2-7, with a tentative D call TRBD1 (6 bases). V was trimmed by 5 bases and J by 4 bases, leaving 15 bases between them. The CDR3 sequence is 14 residues long. CDR1 and CDR2 from the germline V gene are SGHAT and FQNNGV. CDR3 loop: CASSPGDLRYEQYF. Here the CDR3 DNA reads TGTGCCAGCAGCCCAGGGGATCTTCGGTACGAGCAGTACTTC.

This clonotype was observed at least ten times. At one end, the junction sequence differs from germline, possibly due to a read error. The J gene is TRBJ1-1, the V gene TRBV2; D gene uncertain. Germline lookup yields CDR1 SNHLY and CDR2 FYNNEI. The CDR3 length is 13 residues. The CDR3 is CASSGKYSTEASF. In DNA form, the CDR3 reads TGTGCCAGCAGTGGGAAATACAGCACTGAAGCTTCCTTT.

This clonotype came up many times. V usage is TRBV28 and J usage is TRBJ2-3, with 8 nucleotides matching TRBD1. This CDR3 has 15 amino acids. Per the germline V gene, CDR1 is MDHEN and CDR2 is SYDVKM. V lost 6 bases to trimming and J lost 1 base; unmatched junction nucleotides: 6. Written as DNA, the CDR3 is TGTGCCAGCAGCCTTGCGGGACAGGGCACAGATACGCAGTATTTT. Translating it yields CASSLAGQGTDTQYF.

CDR3 sequence reads: CASSLEPPYEKLFF. For the CDR3, the DNA is TGTGCCAGCAGTCTCGAACCCCCTTACGAAAAACTGTTTTTT. The chain recombines TRBV12-3 or TRBV12-4 with TRBJ1-4; D not certain. The ends were cut back, 5 bases at V and 8 bases at J, with 15 bases in the middle. The CDR3 length is 14 residues.

V is TRBV29-1 and J is TRBJ2-7; 11 nucleotides agree with TRBD2. V shed 3 bases and J 3 bases; nucleotides not matched to a gene: 13. This CDR3 is built from 17 residues. CDR1 SQVTM and CDR2 ANQGSEA come from the germline V gene. The CDR3 protein is CSVDGGLAGGRFYEQYF. The CDR3 DNA reads TGCAGCGTTGACGGTGGCCTAGCGGGAGGCAGATTCTACGAGCAGTACTTC.

In its sample, this clonotype was seen many times. This chain connects TRBV15 to TRBJ1-6; D call uncertain. CDR1 LNHNV and CDR2 YYDKDF come from the germline V gene (reference sequence). CDR3 length: 15 amino acids. V was clipped by 5 bases and J by 0 bases, with 8 bases between them. CDR3 coding DNA: TGTGCCACCAGCCGAGCGAGCTCCTATAATTCACCCCTCCACTTT. Translating it yields CATSRASSYNSPLHF.

Ten or more counts support this clonotype. The chain joins TRBV6-5 to TRBJ1-1, with D possibly being TRBD1 (6 bases). This CDR3 contains 15 residues. The V end was cut by 3 bases, the J end by 1 base, with 12 bases between. Per germline, CDR1 MNHEY and CDR2 SVGAGI. The CDR3 DNA reads as TGTGCCAGCAGTTATTCAGGGGCGGCGAACACTGAAGCTTTCTTT. This encodes CASSYSGAANTEAFF.

This clonotype was seen a handful of times. This chain joins TRBV5-1 and TRBJ1-1, with TRBD1 matching over 8 bases. Per germline, CDR1 SGHRS and CDR2 YFSETQ. Losses at the gene ends were 2 bases for V and 9 bases for J; bases not matched to a gene: 15. CDR3 size: 16 residues. The CDR3 DNA sequence: TGCGCCAGCAGCTTTAATGGGGAACAGGGGGGTTTACAAGCTTTCTTT. Amino acids: CASSFNGEQGGLQAFF.

Comments on this clonotype: A read error may produce the germline difference seen at one junction end. This rearrangement joins TRBV12-3 or TRBV12-4 to TRBJ1-1, with D hard to call. Matching the DNA end better, TRBJ2-3 makes the J call doubtful. There are 12 residues in the CDR3. Here the CDR3 reads CAGSIGMDTQYF. The CDR3 DNA reads TGTGCCGGCAGCATAGGGATGGATACGCAGTATTTT.

This clonotype was counted once. This clone may be a read error of a much larger clone one base away. The CDR3 does not close with the conserved phenylalanine or tryptophan, likely indicating a read error. CDR3 loop: CASRVTGRDTEAFS. CDR3 DNA sequence: TGTGCCAGCAGGGTTACAGGGAGGGACACTGAAGCTTTCTCT. This chain connects TRBV6-1 to TRBJ1-1, with a tentative D call TRBD1 (6 bases). Germline-derived CDR1 and CDR2 are MNHNS and SASEGT. V was trimmed by 6 bases and J by 3 bases, leaving 14 bases between them. The CDR3 covers 14 residues.

This clonotype was counted many times. This rearrangement joins TRBV2 to TRBJ1-5, with unresolved D. The CDR3 loop spans 12 amino acids. V lost 0 bases and J lost 11, with 8 bases in between. Per germline, CDR1 SNHLY and CDR2 FYNNEI. CDR3 nucleotides: TGTGCCAGCAGTGAAGCTTACGACGCCCAGCATTTT. This encodes CASSEAYDAQHF.

This clonotype has a count of ten or more. This sequence joins TRBV29-1 and TRBJ1-1; the D gene is possibly TRBD1 (5 bases). CDR1 is SQVTM, CDR2 ANQGSEA, per germline. Trimming took 8 bases from V and 7 from J, leaving 14 bases between them. The CDR3 loop spans 11 amino acids. This CDR3 reads CSTPSRDEAFF. The CDR3 nucleotides read TGCAGCACCCCCAGCAGGGATGAAGCTTTCTTT.

The genes are TRBV4-3 and TRBJ2-7; D is unresolved. CDR1 is LGHNA and CDR2 is YSLEER in the germline V gene. V dropped 0 bases and J dropped 2 bases, with 8 bases sitting between them. The CDR3 runs 14 residues. CDR3 sequence (DNA): TGCGCCAGCAGCCAAGATCCGGATCCCTACGAGCAGTACTTC. Its protein product is CASSQDPDPYEQYF.

There are a few counts of this clonotype. The CDR3 nucleotides read TGTGCCAGCAGCTTAAGAACAGGGGTTGGTCAGCCCCAGCATTTT. Its translation is CASSLRTGVGQPQHF. The genes are TRBV5-6 and TRBJ1-5, with 7 bases fitting TRBD1. The germline CDR1 and CDR2 sequences are SGHDT and YYEEEE. There are 15 residues in the CDR3. V gave up 2 bases and J gave up 6 bases; unmatched junction bases: 8.

In this sample, this clonotype turned up a few times. The chain uses TRBV12-3 or TRBV12-4 and TRBJ2-7; no definite D call. V was trimmed by 6 bases and J by 5 bases, leaving 11 bases between them. The CDR3 runs to 12 residues. The CDR3 nucleotides read TGTGCCAGCAGCTCAGACATCCACGAGCAGTACTTC. Its translation is CASSSDIHEQYF.

This rearrangement joins TRBV20-1 to TRBJ1-2; D call uncertain. The CDR3 consists of 11 residues. Trimming stripped 2 bases from V and 8 bases from J, with 9 bases between. CDR1 is DFQATT, CDR2 SNEGSKA, per germline (reference sequence). The CDR3 sequence: CSARNVKGYTF. DNA for the CDR3: TGCAGTGCTAGAAACGTGAAGGGCTACACCTTC.

In nucleotides, the CDR3 is TGTGCCAGCAGCTCCCGTAGCGGGGGCCCACAAGAGACCCAGTACTTC. Encoded protein: CASSSRSGGPQETQYF. V gene TRBV7-2 combines with J gene TRBJ2-5, with 9 nucleotides matching TRBD2. This CDR3 is built from 16 residues. The germline V gene encodes CDR1 SGHTA and CDR2 FQGNSA. With 4 bases clipped from V and 2 bases from J, the junction kept 8 bases outside the gene matches. The complete variable domain, with remaining parts taken from reference TRBV7-2 and TRBJ2-5, reads GAGVSQSPSNKVTEKGKDVELRCDPISGHTALYWYRQSLGQGLEFLIYFQGNSAPDKSGLPSDRFSAERTGGSVSTLTIQRTQQEDSAVYLCASSSRSGGPQETQYFGPGTRLLVL.

This clonotype showed up just a few times. This rearrangement joins TRBV28 to TRBJ1-3, with D hard to call. This CDR3 is 17 amino acids long. Trimming left V 7 bases short and J 1 base short, with 20 bases between. In germline, CDR1 is MDHEN, CDR2 SYDVKM. CDR3 amino acids: CASTLIDEDASGNTIYF. The CDR3 nucleotides read TGTGCCAGCACCCTCATCGATGAGGACGCTTCTGGAAACACCATATATTTT.

This clonotype was seen repeatedly, ten times or more. This chain uses TRBV7-2 with TRBJ2-7; TRBD1 matches 7 bases. Germline V gene data show CDR1 as SGHTA and CDR2 as FQGNSA. J gave up 3 bases and V 5 bases, and 10 bases lay outside the gene matches. CDR3 length equals 15 residues. CDR3 DNA sequence: TGTGCCAGCAGCCAGGCAGGGGGTAAAGGCTACGAGCAGTACTTC. Encoded protein: CASSQAGGKGYEQYF.

In its sample, this clonotype was seen a few times. The chain combines TRBV9 with TRBJ1-6; unclear D gene. V was clipped by 0 bases and J by 7 bases, with 8 bases between them. There are 14 residues in the CDR3. Germline CDR1 and CDR2: SGDLS and YYNGEE. The CDR3 loop is CASSVGGLNSPLHF. CDR3 sequence (DNA): TGTGCCAGCAGCGTAGGGGGTTTGAATTCACCCCTCCACTTT.

The chain joins TRBV7-2 to TRBJ1-6; 12 nucleotides align to TRBD1. The length of the CDR3 is 15 residues. Germline loops: CDR1 SGHTA, CDR2 FQGNSA. V gave up 5 bases and J gave up 10 bases; unmatched junction bases: 6. The CDR3 region has the DNA TGTGCCAGCAGCCCCGGGACAGGGGGCCGGTCACCCCTCCACTTT. It is translated as CASSPGTGGRSPLHF.

This clonotype was counted at least ten times. This chain connects TRBV5-1 to TRBJ2-7; 14 positions agree with TRBD2. V was clipped by 6 bases and J by 3 bases; unmatched bases: 5. This CDR3 has 15 residues. Germline lookup yields CDR1 SGHRS and CDR2 YFSETQ. CDR3 sequence: CASKTGLAGVYEQYF. The CDR3 bases are TGCGCCAGCAAGACGGGACTAGCGGGAGTCTACGAGCAGTACTTC.